Listed here are 29 T cell receptor beta chains from one sample, sequenced in a study of blood T cell repertoires in COVID-19. Libraries were prepared by immunoSEQ multiplex PCR; TCRdb keeps only in-frame clonotypes and omits some of them. Of more than 200,000 clones listed, about 90% were seen once; the top ten hold around 3.6%. Sequences were obtained from PBMCs or T cells enriched from blood (not recorded which). These receptors were collected from a woman aged 30 to 39 who had been exposed to COVID-19.

This chain links TRBV6-5 with TRBJ1-1, with 7 bases identical to TRBD1. Losses at the gene ends were 6 bases for V and 10 bases for J; bases not matched to a gene: 14. Germline V gene data show CDR1 as MNHEY and CDR2 as SVGAGI. The CDR3 consists of 14 residues. The CDR3 coding sequence is TGTGCCAGCAGCCCCCCTCGACAGGGCGGTGGAGCTTTCTTT. It codes for CASSPPRQGGGAFF.

The genes are TRBV30 and TRBJ2-3, with 12 nucleotides matching TRBD2. Germline V gives CDR1 GTSNPN, CDR2 SVGIG (reference sequence). Trimming took 3 bases from V and 3 from J; bases not matched to a gene: 7. The CDR3 is 16 amino acids. CDR3 DNA: TGTGCCTGGAGCACACTAGCGGGAGGAGGAACAGATACGCAGTATTTT. Protein sequence: CAWSTLAGGGTDTQYF.

This chain connects TRBV10-1 to TRBJ2-2; D is undetermined. CDR1 WNHNN and CDR2 SYGVQD come from the germline V gene (reference sequence). The ends were cut back, 6 bases at V and 1 base at J, with 9 bases in the middle. The CDR3 has 14 residues. This CDR3 is CASRPDKNTGELFF. The CDR3, as DNA: TGCGCCAGCAGACCAGACAAGAACACCGGGGAGCTGTTTTTT.

The chain recombines TRBV5-6 with TRBJ1-1; the match to TRBD1 covers 7 bases. The germline CDR1 and CDR2 sequences are SGHDT and YYEEEE. The CDR3 consists of 13 residues. The ends lost 5 bases at V and 3 bases at J; junction bases unmatched: 4. The CDR3 DNA sequence: TGTGCCAGCAGTAGGGACAGAGACACTGAAGCTTTCTTT. Amino acid sequence: CASSRDRDTEAFF.

V gene TRBV19 combines with J gene TRBJ2-1, with D possibly matching TRBD1 (6 bases). Per the germline V gene, CDR1 is LNHDA and CDR2 is SQIVND (reference sequence). V shed 6 bases and J shed 7 bases, with 13 bases lying between them. This CDR3 region has 13 residues. As DNA, the CDR3 is TGTGCCAGTAGCCCGCCGCAGGGGAATGAGCAGTTCTTC. Encoded protein: CASSPPQGNEQFF.

The chain is built from TRBV2 and TRBJ2-7; TRBD2 is a possible D gene (5 bases). Germline assignment: CDR1 SNHLY and CDR2 FYNNEI. Trimming cost V 4 bases and J 2 bases, with 9 bases left between them. The length of the CDR3 is 13 residues. The CDR3: CASSVDGAYEQYF. The CDR3 nucleotides read TGTGCCAGCAGTGTGGACGGGGCCTACGAGCAGTACTTC.

CDR3 nucleotides: TGTGCCACCAGTGATCGGGACACCAATTACGAGCAGTACTTC. Protein: CATSDRDTNYEQYF. The chain has TRBV24-1 and TRBJ2-7, with D possibly being TRBD1 (6 bases). Per germline, CDR1 KGHDR and CDR2 SFDVKD. CDR3 length: 14 residues. V was clipped by 3 bases and J by 4 bases, with 12 bases between them.

This clone appeared once. The chain carries TRBV3-1 (or the pseudogene TRBV3-2) and TRBJ2-4; unclear D gene. CDR1 is LGHDT and CDR2 is YNNKEL in the germline V gene (reference sequence). V was pared by 0 bases and J by 4 bases, with 4 bases between. The length of the CDR3 is 13 residues. CDR3 DNA sequence: TGTGCCAGCAGCCAAGATCTTAAAAACATTCAGTACTTC. As protein: CASSQDLKNIQYF.

This clone has more than one count but fewer than ten. The chain joins TRBV5-6 to TRBJ2-2; D is undetermined. The CDR3 has 16 residues. Germline V gene lookup returns CDR1 SGHDT and CDR2 YYEEEE. Trimming took 1 base from V and 5 from J, leaving 15 bases between them. In nucleotides, the CDR3 is TGTGCCAGCAGCTTGCTTTCTCAGGTCCCGACCGGGGAGCTGTTTTTT. Protein sequence: CASSLLSQVPTGELFF.

This sequence joins TRBV5-1 and TRBJ1-5; D is ambiguous. The CDR3 spans 14 residues. The germline V gene has CDR1 SGHRS and CDR2 YFSETQ. Trimming removed 0 bases at V and 3 bases at J, with 7 bases between. The DNA for the CDR3 is TGCGCCAGCAGCTTGGACAGTATCAATCAGCCCCAGCATTTT. Protein product: CASSLDSINQPQHF. Complete variable domain (other parts from reference TRBV5-1 and TRBJ1-5): KAGVTQTPRYLIKTRGQQVTLSCSPISGHRSVSWYQQTPGQGLQFLFEYFSETQRNKGNFPGRFSGRQFSNSRSEMNVSTLELGDSALYLCASSLDSINQPQHFGDGTRLSIL.

The genes are TRBV19 and TRBJ1-1; 9 bases line up with TRBD1. CDR1 is LNHDA and CDR2 is SQIVND in the germline V gene (reference sequence). V trimming: 5 bases; J trimming: 0 bases; junction bases outside the gene matches: 4. The CDR3 extends over 15 amino acids. In nucleotides, the CDR3 is TGTGCCAGTAGTGTTGACAGGGGGATGAACACTGAAGCTTTCTTT. It specifies CASSVDRGMNTEAFF. Combining the CDR3 with reference TRBV19 and TRBJ1-1 gives the whole variable domain DGGITQSPKYLFRKEGQNVTLSCEQNLNHDAMYWYRQDPGQGLRLIYYSQIVNDFQKGDIAEGYSVSREKKESFPLTVTSAQKNPTAFYLCASSVDRGMNTEAFFGQGTRLTVV.

The chain's CDR3 is CASSLGWTSGKQYF. The DNA of the CDR3 is TGTGCCAGCAGCTTAGGGTGGACTAGCGGCAAGCAGTACTTC. The V gene is TRBV7-2, the J gene TRBJ2-7; 10 positions agree with TRBD2. After removal of 1 base from V and 8 bases from J, the junction contained 5 bases not matched to a gene. Germline V CDR1 and CDR2: SGHTA, FQGNSA. This CDR3 has 14 amino acids.

The chain is built from TRBV6-2 or TRBV6-3 and TRBJ1-5, with D perhaps matching TRBD1 (6 bases). Trimming stripped 5 bases from V and 2 bases from J, with 13 bases between. This CDR3 spans 15 amino acids. Germline V gene sequence: CDR1 MNHEY, CDR2 SVGEGT. CDR3 loop: CASSQGLTGNQPQHF. The CDR3 DNA sequence: TGTGCCAGCAGTCAGGGGCTTACGGGCAATCAGCCCCAGCATTTT.

This clone was recorded many times. The V and J genes are TRBV5-4 and TRBJ1-1; D may be TRBD1 (5 bases). The V gene lost 3 bases and the J gene lost 5 bases, with 11 bases spanning the gap. The CDR3 has 13 amino acids. Germline V CDR1 and CDR2: SGHNT, YYREEE (reference sequence). The DNA for the CDR3 is TGTGCCAGCAGCTGGCGGGGGGGAACTGAAGCTTTCTTT. Its protein is CASSWRGGTEAFF.

The chain joins TRBV2 to TRBJ1-6; D is possibly TRBD1 (6 bases). The CDR3 has 15 residues. Germline CDR1 reads SNHLY; CDR2 reads FYNNEI. The germline V and J ends were trimmed by 7 bases and 5 bases, with 15 bases remaining between them. CDR3 in amino acids: CASIKGTSDNSPLHF. In nucleotides, the CDR3 is TGTGCCAGCATCAAAGGGACATCAGATAATTCACCCCTCCACTTT.

The chain employs TRBV27 and TRBJ2-1; D is perhaps TRBD2 (6 bases). Germline V lookup: CDR1 MNHEY, CDR2 SMNVEV (reference sequence). The CDR3 runs 15 residues. V shed 2 bases and J shed 2 bases, with 10 bases lying between them. In nucleotides, the CDR3 is TGTGCCAGCAGTTTAGGGGGGAGAGCCTACAATGAGCAGTTCTTC. This translates into CASSLGGRAYNEQFF.

The V gene is TRBV5-4, the J gene TRBJ2-1, with TRBD2 matching over 9 bases. The CDR3 runs to 16 residues. The trim removed 4 bases at V and 5 bases at J, leaving 10 bases unmatched. Germline V lookup: CDR1 SGHNT, CDR2 YYREEE (reference sequence). CDR3 amino acids: CASSQIAGDANNEQFF. CDR3 nucleotide sequence: TGTGCCAGCAGCCAGATAGCGGGAGACGCTAACAATGAGCAGTTCTTC.

The chain employs TRBV18 and TRBJ2-7; D is unresolved. Germline V CDR1 and CDR2: KGHSH, LQKENI. The CDR3 has 14 amino acids. V lost 0 bases to trimming and J lost 3 bases, with 9 bases between them. In nucleotides, the CDR3 is TGTGCCAGCTCACCACCGTACAGTATCTACGAGCAGTACTTC. Translating it yields CASSPPYSIYEQYF.

This clone was seen once. This chain links TRBV25-1 with TRBJ2-5, with TRBD1 matching over 7 bases. V shed 3 bases, J shed 1 base, and the junction held 2 bases outside the gene matches. CDR3 size: 14 residues. Germline values: CDR1 MGHDK, CDR2 SYGVNS. The CDR3, as DNA: TGTGCCAGCAGTGACTGGGACAGCCAAGAGACCCAGTACTTC. It translates to CASSDWDSQETQYF.

The V and J genes are TRBV4-1 and TRBJ2-7; D remains ambiguous. This CDR3 contains 15 residues. V was shortened by 0 bases and J by 2 bases, with 11 bases between the two germline ends. Germline V gene lookup returns CDR1 MGHRA and CDR2 YSYEKL. In DNA, the CDR3 is TGCGCCAGCAGCCAAGATAACGGAGAAACCTACGAGCAGTACTTC. Translation: CASSQDNGETYEQYF.

The chain employs TRBV6-5 and TRBJ1-1; D possibly corresponds to TRBD1 (5 bases). V was shortened by 7 bases and J by 1 base, with 10 bases between the two germline ends. Germline V CDR1 and CDR2: MNHEY, SVGAGI. The CDR3 runs to 13 residues. Here the CDR3 reads CASTSTENTEAFF. The CDR3 coding sequence is TGTGCCAGCACTTCGACAGAGAACACTGAAGCTTTCTTT.

This clone occurred a few times. The chain recombines TRBV5-1 with TRBJ1-2; D remains ambiguous. Trimming stripped 2 bases from V and 6 bases from J, with 11 bases between. The CDR3 is 13 amino acids. Per the germline V gene, CDR1 is SGHRS and CDR2 is YFSETQ. In nucleotides, the CDR3 is TGCGCCAGCAGCTTTCGGGAGACGGATGGCTACACCTTC. Protein product: CASSFRETDGYTF. The full variable domain, its missing parts supplied by reference TRBV5-1 and TRBJ1-2, is KAGVTQTPRYLIKTRGQQVTLSCSPISGHRSVSWYQQTPGQGLQFLFEYFSETQRNKGNFPGRFSGRQFSNSRSEMNVSTLELGDSALYLCASSFRETDGYTFGSGTRLTVV.

This rearrangement joins TRBV3-1 (or the pseudogene TRBV3-2) to TRBJ2-1, with 9 bases fitting TRBD2. Germline V gene lookup returns CDR1 LGHDT and CDR2 YNNKEL (reference sequence). V shed 6 bases and J 4 bases; nucleotides not matched to a gene: 4. The CDR3 spans 14 residues. The CDR3 loop is CASRIAGAYNEQFF. CDR3 bases: TGTGCCAGCAGAATAGCGGGAGCGTACAATGAGCAGTTCTTC.

This clone was seen just once. The chain carries TRBV7-9 and TRBJ2-7; 7 positions agree with TRBD2. Germline V gene lookup returns CDR1 SEHNR and CDR2 FQNEAQ (reference sequence). The CDR3 totals 15 residues. V dropped 7 bases and J dropped 0; count of bases not matched to a gene: 9. CDR3 sequence (DNA): TGTGCCAGCACCCTAGCGGAGAAGGGCTCCTACGAGCAGTACTTC. Protein sequence: CASTLAEKGSYEQYF.

The chain combines TRBV11-2 with TRBJ2-4; D remains ambiguous. V lost 0 bases and J lost 6, with 6 bases in between. In germline, CDR1 is SGHAT, CDR2 FQNNGV. The CDR3 loop spans 13 amino acids. The CDR3 protein is CASSLDRLNIQYF. DNA for the CDR3: TGTGCCAGCAGCTTAGATAGACTAAACATTCAGTACTTC.

This rearrangement joins TRBV19 to TRBJ2-5, with 7 nucleotides matching TRBD2. V was pared by 1 base and J by 2 bases, with 7 bases of the junction left unmatched. The CDR3 is 16 amino acids. Looked up from germline, CDR1 is LNHDA and CDR2 is SQIVND (reference sequence). The CDR3 is CASSIGLAALQETQYF. The CDR3 DNA reads as TGTGCCAGTAGTATAGGTCTAGCGGCCTTACAAGAGACCCAGTACTTC. Combining the CDR3 with reference TRBV19 and TRBJ2-5 gives the whole variable domain DGGITQSPKYLFRKEGQNVTLSCEQNLNHDAMYWYRQDPGQGLRLIYYSQIVNDFQKGDIAEGYSVSREKKESFPLTVTSAQKNPTAFYLCASSIGLAALQETQYFGPGTRLLVL.

The rearrangement links TRBV7-2 to TRBJ2-1; possibly TRBD2 for D (5 bases). CDR3 length: 16 residues. Between the trimmed V and J ends, which lost 2 bases and 4 bases, there was a span of 15 bases. Germline V gene sequence: CDR1 SGHTA, CDR2 FQGNSA. The CDR3 nucleotides are TGTGCCAGCAGCTTATTCCTAGCAAACCCTTACAATGAGCAGTTCTTC. Encoded protein: CASSLFLANPYNEQFF.

The chain uses TRBV2 and TRBJ2-2, with 10 bases identical to TRBD2. J gave up 4 bases and V 3 bases, and 11 bases lay outside the gene matches. CDR1 and CDR2 from the germline V gene are SNHLY and FYNNEI. CDR3 size: 18 residues. The CDR3, as DNA: TGTGCCAGCAGTGAGAATTTGGGACTAGCGACGGGCACCGGGGAGCTGTTTTTT. Protein sequence: CASSENLGLATGTGELFF.

The CDR3 bases are TGTGCCAGCAGTGGAACCAGGCACTCTGGGGCCAACGTCCTGACTTTC. This sequence encodes CASSGTRHSGANVLTF. The chain carries TRBV2 and TRBJ2-6; no firm D call. This CDR3 contains 16 residues. Trimming took 4 bases from V and 0 from J, leaving 10 bases between them. Germline V gene sequence: CDR1 SNHLY, CDR2 FYNNEI.